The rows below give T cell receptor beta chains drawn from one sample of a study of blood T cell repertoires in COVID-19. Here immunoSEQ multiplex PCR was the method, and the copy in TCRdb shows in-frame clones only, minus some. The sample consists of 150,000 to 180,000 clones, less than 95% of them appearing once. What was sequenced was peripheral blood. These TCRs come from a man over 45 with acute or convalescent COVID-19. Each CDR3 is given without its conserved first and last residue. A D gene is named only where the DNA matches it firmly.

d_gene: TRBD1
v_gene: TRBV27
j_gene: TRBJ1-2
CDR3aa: ASSPDRGTTPYGYT

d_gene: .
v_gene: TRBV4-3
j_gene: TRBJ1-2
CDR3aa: ASSQEPPGNYGYT

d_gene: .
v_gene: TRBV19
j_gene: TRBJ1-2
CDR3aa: ASSIDVPGYGYT

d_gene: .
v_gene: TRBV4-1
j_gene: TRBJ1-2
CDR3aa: ASSQGGGRGGYT

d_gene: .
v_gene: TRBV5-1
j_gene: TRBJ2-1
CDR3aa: ASSFGGGLYNEQF

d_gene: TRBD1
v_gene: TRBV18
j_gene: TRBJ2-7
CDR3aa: ASSTGQGGSYEQY

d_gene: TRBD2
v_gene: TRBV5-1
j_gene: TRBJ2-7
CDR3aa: ASSLTSGTSYEQY

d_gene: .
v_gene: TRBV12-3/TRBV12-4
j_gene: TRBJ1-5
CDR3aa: ASQGDGNQPQH

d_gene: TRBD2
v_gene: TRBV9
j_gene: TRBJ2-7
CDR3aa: ASSVEGTSLYEQY

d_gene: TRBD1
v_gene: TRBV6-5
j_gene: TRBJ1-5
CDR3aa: ASSLPGQGVQPQH